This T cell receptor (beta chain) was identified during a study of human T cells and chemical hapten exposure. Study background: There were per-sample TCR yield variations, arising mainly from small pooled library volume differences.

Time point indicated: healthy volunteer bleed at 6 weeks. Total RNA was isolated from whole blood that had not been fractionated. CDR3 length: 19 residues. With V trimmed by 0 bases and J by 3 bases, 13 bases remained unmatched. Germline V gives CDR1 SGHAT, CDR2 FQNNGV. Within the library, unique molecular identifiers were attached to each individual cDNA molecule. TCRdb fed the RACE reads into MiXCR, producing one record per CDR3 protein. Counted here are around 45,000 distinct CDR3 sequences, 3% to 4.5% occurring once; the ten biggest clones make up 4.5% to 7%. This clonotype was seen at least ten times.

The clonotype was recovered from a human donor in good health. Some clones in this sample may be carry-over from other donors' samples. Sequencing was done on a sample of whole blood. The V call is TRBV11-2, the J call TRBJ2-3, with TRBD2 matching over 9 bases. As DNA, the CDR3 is TGTGCCAGCAGCTTAGACGCGGGAGGGCCGGAGGATTCGACAGATACGCAGTATTTT. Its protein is CASSLDAGGPEDSTDTQYF.